This is a list of T cell receptor beta chains from one sample in a study of blood T cell repertoires in COVID-19. Repertoires were generated with immunoSEQ multiplex PCR, while TCRdb's copy carries only in-frame clones and drops some. Among about 300,000 clones, under 90% were seen once, and the ten largest hold approximately 1.8%. Sequenced material: peripheral blood. These receptors all come from a woman aged 25-40 years with COVID-19, enrolled during active disease. The CDR3 runs from the conserved cysteine through the conserved F or W. Fields, in order: CDR3 protein, CDR3 DNA, V gene, clone size, D gene, CDR3 length, J gene. D genes are given only for firm matches. The size of a clone is reported for some rows only, either as once, few or many, or as a class for expanded clones.

CDR3aa: CASSPTGGVGQPQHF
CDR3nt: TGCGCCAGCAGCCCGACAGGGGGGGTAGGTCAGCCCCAGCATTTT
v_gene: TRBV5-1
abundance: -
d_gene: TRBD1
len: 15
j_gene: TRBJ1-5

CDR3aa: CASSSQVGGTEAFF
CDR3nt: TGTGCCAGCAGCTCCCAGGTCGGGGGCACTGAAGCTTTCTTT
v_gene: TRBV7-6
abundance: -
d_gene: -
len: 14
j_gene: TRBJ1-1

CDR3aa: CASSLGQNRINEQFF
CDR3nt: TGTGCCAGCAGCTTGGGTCAGAACCGTATAAATGAGCAGTTCTTC
v_gene: TRBV5-6
abundance: -
d_gene: -
len: 15
j_gene: TRBJ2-1

CDR3aa: CASSPSGLSTDTQYF
CDR3nt: TGTGCCAGCAGCCCAAGCGGGCTCAGCACAGATACGCAGTATTTT
v_gene: TRBV7-3
abundance: -
d_gene: -
len: 15
j_gene: TRBJ2-3

CDR3aa: CASRNLAAPFYGYTF
CDR3nt: TGTGCCAGCAGGAATCTCGCGGCACCCTTCTATGGCTACACCTTC
v_gene: TRBV7-9
abundance: few
d_gene: -
len: 15
j_gene: TRBJ1-2

CDR3aa: CSVRRQSTNYGYTF
CDR3nt: TGCAGCGTCCGTAGACAGAGTACTAACTATGGCTACACCTTC
v_gene: TRBV29-1
abundance: few
d_gene: -
len: 14
j_gene: TRBJ1-2

CDR3aa: CASRDRVYEQYF
CDR3nt: TGTGCCAGCAGAGACAGGGTGTACGAGCAGTACTTC
v_gene: TRBV6-5
abundance: -
d_gene: TRBD1
len: 12
j_gene: TRBJ2-7

CDR3aa: CASSVTSGGTGELFF
CDR3nt: TGTGCCAGCAGCGTGACTAGCGGGGGAACCGGGGAGCTGTTTTTT
v_gene: TRBV11-2
abundance: -
d_gene: TRBD2
len: 15
j_gene: TRBJ2-2

CDR3aa: CASSQGGDSNQPQHF
CDR3nt: TGTGCCAGCAGCCAAGGAGGAGATAGCAATCAGCCCCAGCATTTT
v_gene: TRBV4-2
abundance: -
d_gene: -
len: 15
j_gene: TRBJ1-5

CDR3aa: CASSSGNQPQHF
CDR3nt: TGTGCCAGCAGCTCGGGGAATCAGCCCCAGCATTTT
v_gene: TRBV7-2
abundance: -
d_gene: -
len: 12
j_gene: TRBJ1-5

CDR3aa: CASSQESSSGGDRTDTQYF
CDR3nt: TGTGCCAGCAGCCAAGAGTCGTCTAGCGGGGGGGATCGCACAGATACGCAGTATTTT
v_gene: TRBV4-2
abundance: -
d_gene: TRBD2
len: 19
j_gene: TRBJ2-3

CDR3aa: CASSLGQEGNSPLHF
CDR3nt: TGTGCCAGCAGCTTAGGCCAGGAGGGAAATTCACCCCTCCACTTT
v_gene: TRBV7-9
abundance: -
d_gene: -
len: 15
j_gene: TRBJ1-6

CDR3aa: CASSVLEGTDTQYF
CDR3nt: TGTGCCAGCAGCGTATTGGAGGGCACAGATACGCAGTATTTT
v_gene: TRBV9
abundance: -
d_gene: -
len: 14
j_gene: TRBJ2-3

CDR3aa: CASSYKGAGGGELFF
CDR3nt: TGTGCCAGTAGTTATAAGGGGGCGGGTGGGGGGGAGCTGTTTTTT
v_gene: TRBV19
abundance: once
d_gene: TRBD1
len: 15
j_gene: TRBJ2-2

CDR3aa: CASISGGGSTEAFF
CDR3nt: TGTGCCAGTATCTCTGGGGGGGGTTCCACTGAAGCTTTCTTT
v_gene: TRBV19
abundance: -
d_gene: -
len: 14
j_gene: TRBJ1-1

CDR3aa: CATSRETVNTEAFF
CDR3nt: TGTGCCACCAGCAGAGAGACAGTGAACACTGAAGCTTTCTTT
v_gene: TRBV15
abundance: -
d_gene: -
len: 14
j_gene: TRBJ1-1

CDR3aa: CASSQALAGGLGEQYF
CDR3nt: TGCGCCAGCAGCCAAGCACTAGCAGGGGGTCTCGGCGAGCAGTACTTC
v_gene: TRBV4-3
abundance: -
d_gene: -
len: 16
j_gene: TRBJ2-7

CDR3aa: CASSHIRGRLTEKLFF
CDR3nt: TGTGCCAGCAGCCATATCAGGGGAAGGCTAACAGAAAAACTGTTTTTT
v_gene: TRBV14
abundance: few
d_gene: -
len: 16
j_gene: TRBJ1-4

CDR3aa: CASTDREAREQFF
CDR3nt: TGTGCCAGTACGGACAGGGAGGCTCGCGAGCAGTTCTTC
v_gene: TRBV19
abundance: -
d_gene: TRBD1
len: 13
j_gene: TRBJ2-1

CDR3aa: CASSSAGGYIQYF
CDR3nt: TGTGCCAGCAGTTCGGCGGGAGGGTACATTCAGTACTTC
v_gene: TRBV27
abundance: -
d_gene: TRBD2
len: 13
j_gene: TRBJ2-4

CDR3aa: CASSTGTASYSNQPQHF
CDR3nt: TGTGCCAGTAGTACAGGGACAGCAAGTTATAGCAATCAGCCCCAGCATTTT
v_gene: TRBV19
abundance: many
d_gene: TRBD1
len: 17
j_gene: TRBJ1-5

CDR3aa: CASSPSDRGNTEAFF
CDR3nt: TGTGCCAGCTCACCCTCGGACAGGGGAAACACTGAAGCTTTCTTT
v_gene: TRBV18
abundance: once
d_gene: TRBD1
len: 15
j_gene: TRBJ1-1

CDR3aa: CASSLGTGGGRNYGYTF
CDR3nt: TGTGCCAGCAGTTTAGGGACAGGTGGAGGTAGAAACTATGGCTACACCTTC
v_gene: TRBV27
abundance: -
d_gene: TRBD1
len: 17
j_gene: TRBJ1-2

CDR3aa: CASSYIVAGGRETQYF
CDR3nt: TGTGCCAGCAGTTACATCGTAGCGGGGGGGCGAGAGACCCAGTACTTC
v_gene: TRBV2
abundance: once
d_gene: TRBD2
len: 16
j_gene: TRBJ2-5

CDR3aa: CASSLTDRPYGYTF
CDR3nt: TGCGCCAGCAGCTTGACGGACAGACCCTATGGCTACACCTTC
v_gene: TRBV5-1
abundance: -
d_gene: -
len: 14
j_gene: TRBJ1-2

CDR3aa: CSVGTAAYYEQYF
CDR3nt: TGCAGCGTTGGCACAGCTGCTTACTACGAGCAGTACTTC
v_gene: TRBV29-1
abundance: -
d_gene: -
len: 13
j_gene: TRBJ2-7

CDR3aa: CASSPKPDRAGNTIYF
CDR3nt: TGTGCCAGCAGCCCAAAACCCGACAGGGCTGGAAACACCATATATTTT
v_gene: TRBV4-2
abundance: -
d_gene: TRBD1
len: 16
j_gene: TRBJ1-3

CDR3aa: CASSMIFRGPNYGYTF
CDR3nt: TGTGCCAGTAGTATGATCTTTAGAGGTCCTAACTATGGCTACACCTTC
v_gene: TRBV19
abundance: -
d_gene: -
len: 16
j_gene: TRBJ1-2

CDR3aa: CASSRSSTVLFF
CDR3nt: TGTGCCAGCAGCCGGAGCTCGACAGTGCTGTTTTTT
v_gene: TRBV5-8
abundance: -
d_gene: -
len: 12
j_gene: TRBJ1-4

CDR3aa: CASMGTAKNTEAFF
CDR3nt: TGTGCCAGTATGGGGACAGCGAAGAACACTGAAGCTTTCTTT
v_gene: TRBV19
abundance: -
d_gene: TRBD1
len: 14
j_gene: TRBJ1-1

CDR3aa: CASGSGNTEAFF
CDR3nt: TGTGCCAGTGGGAGTGGGAACACTGAAGCTTTCTTT
v_gene: TRBV7-2
abundance: once
d_gene: -
len: 12
j_gene: TRBJ1-1

CDR3aa: CASGPVSRVQFF
CDR3nt: TGTGCCAGCGGGCCGGTCTCGAGAGTGCAGTTCTTC
v_gene: TRBV6-6
abundance: -
d_gene: -
len: 12
j_gene: TRBJ2-1